The next 16 T cell receptor beta chains were all read from a single sample in a study of T cell responses to AZD1222 COVID-19 vaccine. The assay was immunoSEQ multiplex PCR, and TCRdb's table has in-frame clones only and misses some. This table has about 180,000 clones, 70% to 90% appearing once. Sample: peripheral blood, taken 28 days after the second AZD1222 dose. The receptors derive from an adult who received the AZD1222 COVID-19 vaccine.

V and J are TRBV5-1 and TRBJ1-6; D is perhaps TRBD1 (5 bases). The germline V and J ends were trimmed by 6 bases and 6 bases, with 13 bases remaining between them. Germline loops: CDR1 SGHRS, CDR2 YFSETQ. CDR3 length: 14 amino acids. Here the CDR3 DNA reads TGCGCCAGCAAAGAGGGGCCAACTAATTCACCCCTCCACTTT. This gives the protein CASKEGPTNSPLHF.

The V call is TRBV5-5, the J call TRBJ2-2; D could derive from TRBD1 or TRBD2 (7 bases each). Germline assignment: CDR1 SGHKS and CDR2 YYEKEE (reference sequence). With 1 base removed from V and 5 bases from J, the gap between germline ends came to 15 bases. The CDR3 runs 16 residues. The chain's CDR3 is CASSLKAGGGTGELFF. CDR3 nucleotide sequence: TGTGCCAGCAGCTTGAAGGCAGGGGGAGGGACCGGGGAGCTGTTTTTT.

J is TRBJ2-3 and V is TRBV6-2 or TRBV6-3, with D perhaps matching TRBD2 (5 bases). The V and J ends lost 6 bases and 0 bases respectively, with 10 bases between them. Per the germline V gene, CDR1 is MNHEY and CDR2 is SVGEGT. The CDR3 spans 14 residues. The CDR3 here is CASSLASSTDTQYF. Written as DNA, the CDR3 is TGTGCCAGCAGCTTAGCGTCCAGCACAGATACGCAGTATTTT.

The chain carries TRBV2 and TRBJ2-5; 9 nucleotides agree with TRBD1. The CDR3 is made up of 16 amino acids. The J segment lost 4 bases and the V segment lost 6 bases, leaving 12 bases of the junction unmatched. CDR1 is SNHLY, CDR2 FYNNEI, per germline. CDR3 sequence: CASSQRTGVVGETQYF. The CDR3 nucleotides are TGTGCCAGCAGCCAAAGGACAGGGGTGGTGGGAGAGACCCAGTACTTC. Full variable domain (outside the CDR3, taken from reference TRBV2 and TRBJ2-5): EPEVTQTPSHQVTQMGQEVILRCVPISNHLYFYWYRQILGQKVEFLVSFYNNEISEKSEIFDDQFSVERPDGSNFTLKIRSTKLEDSAMYFCASSQRTGVVGETQYFGPGTRLLVL.

V and J are TRBV30 and TRBJ2-3, with TRBD1 matching 9 bases. V lost 4 bases, J lost 10 bases, and 15 bases stayed unmatched. Germline CDR1 is GTSNPN and CDR2 is SVGIG (reference sequence). The CDR3 is 15 amino acids. The DNA for the CDR3 is TGTGCCTGGACTACCGGGACAGGGTTGGTCGCGGCGCAGTATTTT. Translating gives CAWTTGTGLVAAQYF.

This clone was seen once. The chain is built from TRBV11-2 and TRBJ1-6; 10 nucleotides match TRBD1. The germline CDR1 and CDR2 sequences are SGHAT and FQNNGV. The CDR3 covers 14 residues. Germline trimming cut 4 bases from V and 9 bases from J; bases unmatched to any gene: 3. The DNA of the CDR3 is TGTGCCAGCAGCTCCGGGACAGGGGTTTCACCCCTCCACTTT. Amino acids: CASSSGTGVSPLHF.

This clone was seen a single time. The chain has TRBV6-4 and TRBJ2-2, with 8 bases matching TRBD2. This CDR3 comprises 17 residues. The V segment lost 2 bases and the J segment 3 bases; nucleotides outside the gene matches: 8. Germline CDR1 MRHNA, CDR2 SNTAGT. CDR3 DNA sequence: TGTGCCAGCAGTGACCACGGGCGGGGGGCCGACACCGGGGAGCTGTTTTTT. Protein sequence: CASSDHGRGADTGELFF.

The chain combines TRBV12-3 or TRBV12-4 with TRBJ2-1; 7 nucleotides agree with TRBD2. The CDR3 runs 12 residues. The CDR3 region is CVAGSSYNEQFF. For the CDR3, the DNA is TGTGTAGCGGGTTCCTCCTACAATGAGCAGTTCTTC.

The chain has TRBV19 and TRBJ1-1; D is undetermined. The CDR3 spans 12 residues. Between the trimmed V and J ends, which lost 1 base and 9 bases, there was a span of 9 bases. The germline CDR1 and CDR2 sequences are LNHDA and SQIVND (reference sequence). CDR3 sequence (DNA): TGTGCCAGTAGTATAGCTAAAGGCCAAGCTTTCTTT. It encodes CASSIAKGQAFF.

This sequence joins TRBV27 and TRBJ1-6, with D hard to call. CDR3 length: 15 amino acids. The germline gives CDR1 MNHEY, CDR2 SMNVEV (reference sequence). V was pared by 3 bases and J by 5 bases, with 11 bases between. DNA of the CDR3: TGTGCCAGCAGTTTGTCCTCGGAAAATAATTCACCCCTCCACTTT. Translated, it gives CASSLSSENNSPLHF.

The chain links TRBV28 to TRBJ1-5, with 7 bases fitting TRBD1. The CDR3 covers 15 residues. The V gene end was trimmed by 5 bases and the J gene end by 0 bases; junction bases not matched to a gene: 4. CDR1 is MDHEN, CDR2 SYDVKM, per germline. The CDR3 nucleotides are TGTGCCAGCAGTAACCAGGGGGTTAGCAATCAGCCCCAGCATTTT. Residues: CASSNQGVSNQPQHF. Together with reference TRBV28 and TRBJ1-5, the CDR3 gives the full variable domain: DVKVTQSSRYLVKRTGEKVFLECVQDMDHENMFWYRQDPGLGLRLIYFSYDVKMKEKGDIPEGYSVSREKKERFSLILESASTNQTSMYLCASSNQGVSNQPQHFGDGTRLSIL.

A single count supports this clone. The chain uses TRBV5-1 and TRBJ2-3; 9 positions agree with TRBD2. CDR1 is SGHRS and CDR2 is YFSETQ in the germline V gene. V lost 4 bases, J lost 0 bases, and 6 bases stayed unmatched. CDR3 length: 16 residues. The DNA of the CDR3 is TGCGCCAGCAGCCCCTCTACTAGCGGGAGCACAGATACGCAGTATTTT. It codes for CASSPSTSGSTDTQYF.

The V and J genes are TRBV5-3 and TRBJ2-5; D perhaps matches TRBD1 (5 bases). TRBV5-3 is labeled an ORF, and its function is uncertain. Between the trimmed V and J ends, which lost 0 bases and 5 bases, there was a span of 5 bases. The CDR3 totals 12 residues. The CDR3 DNA is TGTGCCAGAAGCTTGGACAGGGAGACCCAGTACTTC. Its protein product is CARSLDRETQYF.

This chain joins TRBV10-3 and TRBJ1-1; TRBD1 matches at 8 bases. After removal of 3 bases from V and 2 bases from J, the junction contained 5 bases not matched to a gene. This CDR3 has 15 amino acids. Germline CDR1 ENHRY, CDR2 SYGVKD. Written as DNA, the CDR3 is TGTGCCATCAGTGAACCTGACAGGGGAAACACTGAAGCTTTCTTT. It specifies CAISEPDRGNTEAFF.

About this clone itself: This sample also contains other DNA sequences that code for the same CDR3. J is TRBJ2-7 and V is TRBV5-1, with D unclear. The V and J ends lost 0 bases and 3 bases respectively, with 1 base between them. CDR1 and CDR2 (germline): SGHRS, YFSETQ. This CDR3 comprises 11 residues. The CDR3 nucleotides read TGCGCCAGCAGCTTGGGCTACGAGCAGTACTTC. This sequence encodes CASSLGYEQYF.

The table lists this clone with a count of one. The genes are TRBV5-4 and TRBJ2-5; D might be TRBD1 (6 bases). Germline CDR1 is SGHNT and CDR2 is YYREEE (reference sequence). The V and J ends lost 4 bases and 4 bases respectively, with 11 bases between them. The CDR3 consists of 13 residues. This CDR3 reads CASSMTGGETQYF. The CDR3 DNA is TGTGCCAGCAGCATGACAGGTGGAGAGACCCAGTACTTC.